The 31 T cell receptor beta chains below were found in one sample sequenced in a study of blood T cell repertoires in COVID-19. TCRdb keeps only in-frame clones here, not all; method: immunoSEQ multiplex PCR. The sample contains around 150,000 clones, approximately 84% of which appear only once. Sequencing was carried out using peripheral blood. These receptors came from a woman of 80 years or more with acute or convalescent COVID-19.

The J gene is TRBJ1-2, the V gene TRBV6-5; possible D gene TRBD1, 5 bases. Trimming cost V 4 bases and J 7 bases, with 10 bases left between them. CDR3 length equals 12 residues. Per germline, CDR1 MNHEY and CDR2 SVGAGI. CDR3 in DNA: TGTGCCAGCAGTTCCACAGGCAGTGGCTACACCTTC. Residues: CASSSTGSGYTF.

The chain combines TRBV5-1 with TRBJ2-1, with a tentative D call TRBD2 (6 bases). Germline V gene sequence: CDR1 SGHRS, CDR2 YFSETQ. V was trimmed by 7 bases and J by 4 bases, leaving 18 bases between them. The CDR3 has 15 amino acids. The CDR3 loop reads CASQPGLKSYNEQFF. CDR3 coding DNA: TGCGCCAGCCAACCGGGACTCAAATCATACAATGAGCAGTTCTTC.

V usage is TRBV2 and J usage is TRBJ1-1; TRBD1 is a possible D gene (6 bases). Looked up from germline, CDR1 is SNHLY and CDR2 is FYNNEI. The CDR3 length is 16 residues. The V and J ends lost 6 bases and 6 bases respectively, with 23 bases between them. For the CDR3, the DNA is TGTGCCAGCAGCGTTACTATTTCCACAGGGCGCGCTGAAGCTTTCTTT. It is translated as CASSVTISTGRAEAFF.

V gene TRBV19 combines with J gene TRBJ2-3; TRBD2 matches 9 bases. With V trimmed by 10 bases and J by 2 bases, 10 bases remained unmatched. The CDR3 consists of 15 residues. CDR1 and CDR2 (germline): LNHDA, SQIVND (reference sequence). CDR3 protein: CATRSASGITDTQYF. CDR3 bases: TGTGCCACGAGATCGGCTAGCGGGATCACAGATACGCAGTATTTT.

The rearrangement joins TRBV2 to TRBJ1-6; D is possibly TRBD1 (6 bases). The germline CDR1 and CDR2 sequences are SNHLY and FYNNEI. The CDR3 has 14 residues. V was clipped by 7 bases and J by 6 bases, with 13 bases between them. The CDR3 sequence: CASTPGQFNSPLHF. The CDR3 DNA is TGTGCCAGCACCCCGGGACAATTTAATTCACCCCTCCACTTT.

The count of this clone is one. This chain joins TRBV6-1 and TRBJ2-5; 14 nucleotides align to TRBD2. The germline V gene encodes CDR1 MNHNS and CDR2 SASEGT. The CDR3 loop spans 15 amino acids. Germline trimming cut 1 base from V and 9 bases from J; bases unmatched to any gene: 4. The CDR3 nucleotides are TGTGCCAGCAGTGAAGGGACTAGCGGGAGGCTTGCCCAGTACTTC. This encodes CASSEGTSGRLAQYF.

V gene TRBV6-5 combines with J gene TRBJ1-2; D not certain. There are 12 residues in the CDR3. Trimming shortened V by 6 bases and J by 4 bases, and 9 bases separated the two germline ends. Per the germline V gene, CDR1 is MNHEY and CDR2 is SVGAGI. Here the CDR3 reads CASRWESYGYTF. For the CDR3, the DNA is TGTGCCAGCAGGTGGGAGTCCTATGGCTACACCTTC.

This clone has just one count. This chain links TRBV7-9 with TRBJ2-5; D is perhaps TRBD2 (5 bases). This CDR3 has 14 amino acids. Per the germline V gene, CDR1 is SEHNR and CDR2 is FQNEAQ (reference sequence). Trimming cost V 5 bases and J 1 base, with 11 bases left between them. The chain's CDR3 is CASSKDLAQETQYF. CDR3 DNA sequence: TGTGCCAGCAGCAAGGACCTAGCCCAAGAGACCCAGTACTTC.

The V gene is TRBV6-2 or TRBV6-3, the J gene TRBJ2-7, with 9 positions matching TRBD2. The CDR3 loop spans 15 amino acids. CDR1 is MNHEY and CDR2 is SVGEGT in the germline V gene. V shed 5 bases, J shed 1 base, and the junction held 6 bases outside the gene matches. CDR3 DNA: TGTGCCAGCAGTCGTAGCGGGAGTGAATCCTACGAGCAGTACTTC. Its protein product is CASSRSGSESYEQYF.

For the CDR3, the DNA is TGTGCCAGTAGTAGGGGAGGGTCGGCGCAACTGTTTTTT. Amino acid sequence: CASSRGGSAQLFF. The rearrangement uses TRBV19 and TRBJ1-4, with D unresolved. The CDR3 length is 13 residues. The germline CDR1 and CDR2 sequences are LNHDA and SQIVND (reference sequence). The ends were cut back, 4 bases at V and 12 bases at J, with 15 bases in the middle.

The rearrangement uses TRBV4-3 and TRBJ2-1, with D uncertain. CDR3 length: 15 residues. V was clipped by 0 bases and J by 0 bases, with 6 bases between them. The germline CDR1 and CDR2 sequences are LGHNA and YSLEER. Here the CDR3 DNA reads TGCGCCAGCAGCCAAGATAGGAGCTCCTACAATGAGCAGTTCTTC. It is translated as CASSQDRSSYNEQFF.

V and J are TRBV6-5 and TRBJ2-3; TRBD2 might be the D (6 bases). There are 16 residues in the CDR3. The germline V and J ends were trimmed by 2 bases and 1 base, with 13 bases remaining between them. CDR1 and CDR2 from the germline V gene are MNHEY and SVGAGI. The CDR3 protein is CASSYLAGWGTDTQYF. DNA of the CDR3: TGTGCCAGCAGTTACCTTGCGGGATGGGGCACAGATACGCAGTATTTT.

The J gene is TRBJ2-7, the V gene TRBV7-8; D possibly corresponds to TRBD2 (6 bases). V gave up 1 base and J gave up 3 bases, with 28 bases separating them. Germline V gene data show CDR1 as SGHVS and CDR2 as FQNEAQ. CDR3 length: 20 residues. CDR3 protein: CASSLGGEARIVYEGYEQYF. CDR3 in DNA: TGTGCCAGCAGCTTAGGAGGGGAGGCAAGAATCGTTTATGAGGGCTACGAGCAGTACTTC.

This chain links TRBV7-2 with TRBJ2-1, with 16 bases aligning to TRBD2. Unmatched junction bases numbered 5, after V lost 3 bases and J lost 15 bases. Germline V lookup: CDR1 SGHTA, CDR2 FQGNSA. This CDR3 is built from 14 residues. CDR3 region: CASSFGGLAGGSFF. CDR3 sequence (DNA): TGTGCCAGCAGCTTTGGGGGACTAGCGGGAGGGTCGTTCTTC. Using reference TRBV7-2 and TRBJ2-1 for the parts outside the CDR3, the full variable domain is GAGVSQSPSNKVTEKGKDVELRCDPISGHTALYWYRQSLGQGLEFLIYFQGNSAPDKSGLPSDRFSAERTGGSVSTLTIQRTQQEDSAVYLCASSFGGLAGGSFFGPGTRLTVL.

The chain has TRBV7-9 and TRBJ2-3; TRBD2 matches at 13 bases. There are 18 residues in the CDR3. After removal of 0 bases from V and 4 bases from J, the junction contained 7 bases not matched to a gene. Germline V gene lookup returns CDR1 SEHNR and CDR2 FQNEAQ (reference sequence). The CDR3 nucleotides read TGTGCCAGCAGCTTAGCGAGGACTAGCGGGAGTGAGGCAGATACGCAGTATTTT. The encoded protein is CASSLARTSGSEADTQYF.

This rearrangement joins TRBV2 to TRBJ2-7; D gene ambiguous. V was shortened by 5 bases and J by 5 bases, with 4 bases between the two germline ends. Germline V lookup: CDR1 SNHLY, CDR2 FYNNEI. The CDR3 runs to 10 residues. In DNA, the CDR3 is TGTGCCAGCAGTCAGGACGAGCAGTACTTC. Its protein product is CASSQDEQYF.

The chain is built from TRBV5-1 and TRBJ1-4; 8 bases agree with TRBD1. Germline assignment: CDR1 SGHRS and CDR2 YFSETQ. V was clipped by 2 bases and J by 7 bases; unmatched bases: 10. This CDR3 has 16 amino acids. CDR3 bases: TGCGCCAGCAGCTTTCTACCGGGACAGGAGACTGAAAAACTGTTTTTT. Translated: CASSFLPGQETEKLFF.

In nucleotides, the CDR3 is TGTGCCAGCAGTTACCTAGGGACAGCCTACAATGAGCAGTTCTTC. It translates to CASSYLGTAYNEQFF. The chain links TRBV6-6 to TRBJ2-1, with TRBD1 matching 7 bases. Trimming took 2 bases from V and 2 from J; bases not matched to a gene: 3. Germline loops: CDR1 MNHNY, CDR2 SVGAGI (reference sequence). The CDR3 contains 15 residues.

The chain couples TRBV7-2 to TRBJ2-1; 7 bases line up with TRBD2. Trimming at V came to 5 bases and at J to 13 bases, leaving 14 bases not matched to a gene. Germline CDR1 is SGHTA and CDR2 is FQGNSA. CDR3 size: 14 residues. For the CDR3, the DNA is TGTGCCAGCAGCCCGAGGGCAGCGGGGAATTTCCAGTTCTTC. Translated: CASSPRAAGNFQFF.

J is TRBJ1-1 and V is TRBV19, with D possibly being TRBD1 (6 bases). Germline V gene sequence: CDR1 LNHDA, CDR2 SQIVND (reference sequence). This CDR3 has 13 residues. V gave up 1 base and J gave up 4 bases, with 7 bases separating them. The CDR3 sequence: CASSIGGGTEAFF. The CDR3 DNA reads TGTGCCAGTAGTATAGGAGGGGGCACTGAAGCTTTCTTT.

V is TRBV29-1 and J is TRBJ1-1; D gene unclear. Germline lookup yields CDR1 SQVTM and CDR2 ANQGSEA. The CDR3 is 13 residues long. Between the trimmed V and J ends, which lost 0 bases and 1 base, there was a span of 6 bases. Here the CDR3 reads CSVEDWANTEAFF. The CDR3 DNA sequence: TGCAGCGTTGAAGATTGGGCGAACACTGAAGCTTTCTTT.

Only a few counts were recorded for this clone. Here the CDR3 reads CASSGPSRRSYNEQFF. CDR3 bases: TGTGCCAGCAGCGGGCCTAGCCGAAGGTCCTACAATGAGCAGTTCTTC. This chain links TRBV9 with TRBJ2-1; tentative D call: TRBD2 (5 bases). Germline CDR1 is SGDLS and CDR2 is YYNGEE. Trimming shortened V by 3 bases and J by 1 base, and 14 bases separated the two germline ends. The CDR3 is 16 residues long. Combining the CDR3 with reference TRBV9 and TRBJ2-1 gives the whole variable domain DSGVTQTPKHLITATGQRVTLRCSPRSGDLSVYWYQQSLDQGLQFLIQYYNGEERAKGNILERFSAQQFPDLHSELNLSSLELGDSALYFCASSGPSRRSYNEQFFGPGTRLTVL.

The chain employs TRBV2 and TRBJ1-2, with 7 bases lining up with TRBD1. This CDR3 is 14 amino acids long. Germline CDR1 reads SNHLY; CDR2 reads FYNNEI. J was trimmed by 7 bases and V by 5 bases; bases with no gene match: 10. The CDR3 DNA sequence: TGTGCCAGCAGTCAACTGACAGGGATACCTGGCTACACCTTC. The encoded protein is CASSQLTGIPGYTF.

The chain combines TRBV3-1 (or the pseudogene TRBV3-2) with TRBJ2-3, with TRBD2 matching 14 bases. The CDR3 covers 15 residues. Germline V gives CDR1 LGHDT, CDR2 YNNKEL (reference sequence). Trimming took 5 bases from V and 15 from J; bases not matched to a gene: 13. The CDR3 bases are TGTGCCAGCAGCTCGACTAGCGGGAGGGCCAAAGGGGAATATTTT. It codes for CASSSTSGRAKGEYF.

J is TRBJ1-1 and V is TRBV12-5; 9 nucleotides agree with TRBD1. CDR1 LGHNT and CDR2 FRNRAP come from the germline V gene. This CDR3 region has 14 residues. Trimming took 4 bases from V and 1 from J; bases not matched to a gene: 1. CDR3 sequence reads: CASGSGQGNTEAFF. Written as DNA, the CDR3 is TGTGCTAGTGGTTCGGGACAGGGGAACACTGAAGCTTTCTTT. The variable domain in full, completed from reference TRBV12-5 and TRBJ1-1, reads DARVTQTPRHKVTEMGQEVTMRCQPILGHNTVFWYRQTMMQGLELLAYFRNRAPLDDSGMPKDRFSAEMPDATLATLKIQPSEPRDSAVYFCASGSGQGNTEAFFGQGTRLTVV.

The J gene is TRBJ2-1, the V gene TRBV11-3; D possibly corresponds to TRBD2 (7 bases). V was cut by 7 bases and J by 7 bases, with 17 bases left in between. The CDR3 runs 14 residues. Germline V gene sequence: CDR1 SGHNT, CDR2 YENEEA. DNA for the CDR3: TGTGCCAGCACCCGGGGGGCTGCGGAAAATGAGCAGTTCTTC. Protein: CASTRGAAENEQFF.

This clone was observed once. The rearrangement links TRBV19 to TRBJ1-1, with TRBD1 identical over 7 bases. The germline V gene has CDR1 LNHDA and CDR2 SQIVND (reference sequence). CDR3 size: 14 residues. With V trimmed by 10 bases and J by 3 bases, 11 bases remained unmatched. The CDR3 loop is CATLGGARDTEAFF. CDR3 DNA: TGTGCCACCCTAGGGGGCGCGAGGGACACTGAAGCTTTCTTT.

This chain connects TRBV4-1 to TRBJ1-1; D remains unclear. From germline, CDR1 is MGHRA and CDR2 YSYEKL. CDR3 length: 15 amino acids. V lost 0 bases and J lost 1, with 9 bases in between. CDR3 in amino acids: CASSQDPVPNTEAFF. In DNA, the CDR3 is TGCGCCAGCAGCCAAGATCCCGTTCCGAACACTGAAGCTTTCTTT.

This sequence joins TRBV29-1 and TRBJ2-1; 11 bases map to TRBD2. The CDR3 loop spans 14 amino acids. V trimming: 6 bases; J trimming: 8 bases; junction bases outside the gene matches: 9. CDR1 and CDR2 (germline): SQVTM, ANQGSEA. DNA for the CDR3: TGCAGCGTCGCTTATAGCGGGAGGGCCGATGAGCAGTTCTTC. Amino acids: CSVAYSGRADEQFF.

This chain links TRBV30 with TRBJ1-5; 7 nucleotides match TRBD1. V was pared by 5 bases and J by 2 bases, with 9 bases of the junction left unmatched. CDR3 length: 15 residues. From germline, CDR1 is GTSNPN and CDR2 SVGIG (reference sequence). The CDR3 DNA follows: TGTGCCTGGGATGCCCACAGGGGCGGCAATCAGCCCCAGCATTTT. Protein sequence: CAWDAHRGGNQPQHF.

The rearrangement links TRBV19 to TRBJ1-6; TRBD1 might be the D (5 bases). The V gene lost 5 bases and the J gene lost 7 bases, with 15 bases spanning the gap. Germline V gene lookup returns CDR1 LNHDA and CDR2 SQIVND (reference sequence). The CDR3 consists of 15 residues. The CDR3 loop is CASSPGDGLNSPLHF. CDR3 sequence (DNA): TGTGCCAGTAGTCCGGGGGACGGTTTGAATTCACCCCTCCACTTT.